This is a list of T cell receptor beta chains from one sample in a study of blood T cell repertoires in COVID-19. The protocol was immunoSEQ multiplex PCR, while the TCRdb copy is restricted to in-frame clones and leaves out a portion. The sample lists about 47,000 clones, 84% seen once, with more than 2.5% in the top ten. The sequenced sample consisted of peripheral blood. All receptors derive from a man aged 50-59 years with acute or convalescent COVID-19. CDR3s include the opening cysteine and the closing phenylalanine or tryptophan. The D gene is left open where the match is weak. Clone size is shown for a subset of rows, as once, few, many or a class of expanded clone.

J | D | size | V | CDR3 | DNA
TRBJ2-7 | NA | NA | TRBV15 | CATSSDQGLGLYYEQYF | TGTGCCACCAGCAGTGATCAGGGCTTGGGGCTGTACTACGAGCAGTACTTC
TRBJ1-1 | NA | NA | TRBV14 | CASSQLPRSEAFF | TGTGCCAGCAGCCAACTCCCCAGGTCTGAAGCTTTCTTT
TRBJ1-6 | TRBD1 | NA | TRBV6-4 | CASSDSYRGDSPLHF | TGTGCCAGCAGTGACTCGTACAGGGGCGATTCACCCCTCCACTTT
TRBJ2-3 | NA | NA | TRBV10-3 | CAIKETGNPNTDTQYF | TGTGCCATCAAAGAGACAGGAAACCCAAACACAGATACGCAGTATTTT
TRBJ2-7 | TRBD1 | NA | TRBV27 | CASSSGAGTGYEQYF | TGTGCCAGCAGTTCCGGCGCCGGGACAGGTTACGAGCAGTACTTC
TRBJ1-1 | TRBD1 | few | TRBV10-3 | CAISEPRAGGGTEAFF | TGTGCCATCAGTGAGCCTCGAGCAGGGGGCGGCACTGAAGCTTTCTTT
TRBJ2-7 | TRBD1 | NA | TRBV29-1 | CSATGQGTYEQYF | TGCAGCGCAACCGGACAGGGCACCTACGAGCAGTACTTC
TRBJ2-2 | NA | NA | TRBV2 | CASSVSGGGNTGELFF | TGTGCCAGCAGTGTGAGCGGCGGAGGGAACACCGGGGAGCTGTTTTTT
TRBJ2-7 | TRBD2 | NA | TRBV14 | CASSQAWTRSNEQYF | TGTGCCAGCAGCCAAGCCTGGACTAGGTCCAACGAGCAGTACTTC
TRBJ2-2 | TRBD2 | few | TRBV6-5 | CASRRTSANTGELFF | TGTGCCAGCCGTCGCACTAGCGCGAACACCGGGGAGCTGTTTTTT
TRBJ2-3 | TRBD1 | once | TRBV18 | CASSPSTGEGTDTQYF | TGTGCCAGCTCACCATCGACAGGGGAAGGGACAGATACGCAGTATTTT
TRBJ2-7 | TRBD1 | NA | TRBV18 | CASSQDRDEQYF | TGTGCCAGCTCCCAGGACAGGGACGAGCAGTACTTC
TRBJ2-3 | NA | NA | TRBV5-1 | CASSRASGGTGDTQYF | TGCGCCAGCAGCAGAGCGTCTGGCGGGACGGGGGATACGCAGTATTTT
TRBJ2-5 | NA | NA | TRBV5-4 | CASSLQGIETQYF | TGTGCCAGCAGCTTACAGGGTATAGAGACCCAGTACTTC
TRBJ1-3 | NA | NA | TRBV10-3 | CAISDTGSKAGNTIYF | TGTGCCATCAGTGACACGGGTTCTAAGGCTGGAAATACCATATATTTT
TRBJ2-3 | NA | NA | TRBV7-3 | CASSPFSVATDTQYF | TGTGCCAGCAGCCCCTTCTCCGTGGCCACAGATACGCAGTATTTT
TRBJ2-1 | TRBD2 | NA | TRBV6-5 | CASSYLLAGGPQFF | TGTGCCAGCAGTTACCTGCTAGCGGGAGGGCCGCAGTTCTTC
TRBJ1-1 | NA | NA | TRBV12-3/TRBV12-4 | CASTHDRRTEAFF | TGTGCCAGCACTCACGACAGGAGAACTGAAGCTTTCTTT
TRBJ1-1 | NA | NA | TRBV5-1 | CASSLAGASSTEAFF | TGCGCCAGCAGCTTGGCAGGGGCGTCGAGCACTGAAGCTTTCTTT
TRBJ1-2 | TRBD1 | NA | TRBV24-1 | CATRGTGMVPYGYTF | TGTGCCACCAGGGGGACAGGGATGGTGCCCTATGGCTACACCTTC
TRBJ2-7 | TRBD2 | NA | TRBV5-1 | CASSLIGTSGRSSYEQYF | TGCGCCAGCAGCTTGATCGGGACTAGCGGAAGGAGCTCCTACGAGCAGTACTTC
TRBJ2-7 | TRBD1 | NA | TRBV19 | CASSIVGGGTYEQYF | TGTGCCAGTAGTATAGTAGGGGGCGGTACCTACGAGCAGTACTTC
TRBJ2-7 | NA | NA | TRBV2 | CASTNTVGGEQYF | TGTGCCAGCACTAACACGGTAGGGGGCGAGCAGTACTTC
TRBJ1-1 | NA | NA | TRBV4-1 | CASSQDQGLVTEAFF | TGCGCCAGCAGCCAAGATCAGGGTTTGGTCACTGAAGCTTTCTTT
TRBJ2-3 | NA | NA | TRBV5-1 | CASSLDAWASTDTQYF | TGCGCCAGCAGCTTGGACGCGTGGGCTAGCACAGATACGCAGTATTTT
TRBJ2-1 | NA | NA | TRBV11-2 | CASSAPIRGPNEQFF | TGTGCCAGCAGCGCCCCTATTAGGGGTCCCAATGAGCAGTTCTTC
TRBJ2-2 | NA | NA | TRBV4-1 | CASSQEEGYGTGELFF | TGCGCCAGCAGCCAAGAGGAGGGGTACGGCACCGGGGAGCTGTTTTTT
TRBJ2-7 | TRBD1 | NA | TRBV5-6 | CASSPAGTGFIWQYF | TGTGCCAGCAGCCCAGCCGGGACAGGGTTTATTTGGCAGTACTTC
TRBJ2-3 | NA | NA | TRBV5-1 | CASSLVSTDTQYF | TGCGCCAGCAGCTTGGTATCGACAGATACGCAGTATTTT
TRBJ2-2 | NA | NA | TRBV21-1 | CATLGVGELFF | TGTGCCACCCTAGGGGTCGGGGAGCTGTTTTTT
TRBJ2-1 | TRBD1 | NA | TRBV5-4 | CASRPTGWSYNEQFF | TGTGCCAGCAGACCGACAGGGTGGTCCTACAATGAGCAGTTCTTC
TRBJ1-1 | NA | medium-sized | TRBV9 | CASSEQGDVTEAFF | TGTGCCAGCAGCGAACAGGGAGACGTCACTGAAGCTTTCTTT
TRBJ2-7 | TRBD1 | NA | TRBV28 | CASSSPGQGNDYEQYF | TGTGCCAGCAGTTCTCCGGGACAGGGAAACGACTACGAGCAGTACTTC